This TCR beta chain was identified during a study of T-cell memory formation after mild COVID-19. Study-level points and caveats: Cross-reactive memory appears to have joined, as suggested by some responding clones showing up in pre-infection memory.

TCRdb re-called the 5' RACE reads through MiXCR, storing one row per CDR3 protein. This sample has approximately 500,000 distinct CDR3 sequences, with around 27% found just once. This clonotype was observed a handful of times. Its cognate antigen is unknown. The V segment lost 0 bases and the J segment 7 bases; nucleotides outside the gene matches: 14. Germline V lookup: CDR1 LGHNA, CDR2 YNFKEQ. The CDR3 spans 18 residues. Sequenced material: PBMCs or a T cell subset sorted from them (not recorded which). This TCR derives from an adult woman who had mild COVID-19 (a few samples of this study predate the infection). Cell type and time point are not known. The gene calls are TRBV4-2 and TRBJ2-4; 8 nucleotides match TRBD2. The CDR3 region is CASSQESRATGGGNIQYF. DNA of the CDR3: TGTGCCAGCAGCCAAGAGAGTAGGGCTACGGGAGGGGGGAACATTCAGTACTTC.